The entry below describes one T cell receptor (beta chain). Its antigen is as yet unknown. A second roughly 6 to 12 cycle PCR used barcoded and J-beta primers. Each cDNA molecule carried a tag from a template-switch adaptor that contained 12 random nucleotides. TCRdb re-analysed the 5' RACE reads in MiXCR, keeping a single row per CDR3 protein. The table lists 800,000 or so distinct CDR3 sequences, 25% of them singletons. The data originate from a study of blood T cells in healthy people across ages. Researchers collected approximately 9.9 milliliters of peripheral blood from every single donor. General study results and limits: More naive CD4+ cells and higher diversity were found in long-lived than in aged donors.

In germline, CDR1 is GTSNPN, CDR2 SVGIG (reference sequence). With V trimmed by 1 base and J by 4 bases, 3 bases remained unmatched. The CDR3 is 13 amino acids. The same specimen was also included in a second study, on T cells of mothers and their children. As that study records: A few healthy Caucasian mothers, along with their six children, were the donors.

The sample was blood. This chain links TRBV30 with TRBJ1-2, with 7 bases matching TRBD1. The clonotype comes from a boy aged 5-17 years in good health. The CDR3 protein is CAWSGQGPYGYTF. Written as DNA, the CDR3 is TGTGCCTGGAGTGGACAGGGCCCCTATGGCTACACCTTC. Full variable domain (rest looked up from reference TRBV30 and TRBJ1-2): SQTIHQWPATLVQPVGSPLSLECTVEGTSNPNLYWYRQAAGRGLQLLFYSVGIGQISSEVPQNLSASRPQDRQFILSSKKLLLSDSGFYLCAWSGQGPYGYTFGSGTRLTVV.